This T cell receptor beta chain was recovered during a study of early T cells in non-severe SARS-CoV-2 infection. Study context: From unsorted whole blood, bulk RNA was sequenced, and the chains remained unpaired.

One entry per CDR3 protein results from TCRdb running MiXCR on the 5' RACE reads. The sample holds 65,000 to 95,000 distinct CDR3 sequences, about 16% seen once. In this sample, this clonotype turned up a few times. V was cut by 0 bases and J by 0 bases, with 8 bases left in between. Germline-derived CDR1 and CDR2 are LGHDT and YNNKEL (reference sequence). The CDR3 extends over 15 amino acids. This chain links TRBV3-1 with TRBJ1-1; D is unresolved. This clonotype was obtained from an adult who was a healthcare worker with PCR-confirmed SARS-CoV-2 infection or an uninfected control (not recorded which). Sequenced material: whole blood. The CDR3, as DNA: TGTGCCAGCAGCCAAGAATGGACGGTGAACACTGAAGCTTTCTTT. Translation: CASSQEWTVNTEAFF.